Listed here are 23 T cell receptor beta chains from one sample, sequenced in a study of blood T cell repertoires in COVID-19. Produced via immunoSEQ multiplex PCR; TCRdb's table is partial and in-frame only. The sample has 65,000 to 90,000 clones; 82% are singletons. The sequencing input was peripheral blood. All receptors come from a woman in her sixties with acute or convalescent COVID-19.

This clone showed up just once. This chain links TRBV30 with TRBJ1-1, with D hard to call. Trimming shortened V by 0 bases and J by 3 bases, and 8 bases separated the two germline ends. The germline gives CDR1 GTSNPN, CDR2 SVGIG (reference sequence). The CDR3 extends over 13 amino acids. CDR3 protein: CAWSVEEYTEAFF. The DNA of the CDR3 is TGTGCCTGGAGTGTGGAGGAGTACACTGAAGCTTTCTTT.

This clone was seen once. The chain is built from TRBV28 and TRBJ2-5, with 7 positions matching TRBD2. There are 15 residues in the CDR3. Per the germline V gene, CDR1 is MDHEN and CDR2 is SYDVKM. The V gene end was trimmed by 6 bases and the J gene end by 5 bases; junction bases not matched to a gene: 12. In nucleotides, the CDR3 is TGTGCCAGCAGCCCAGCGGGGACTACCGGGGAGACCCAGTACTTC. Encoded protein: CASSPAGTTGETQYF.

The V gene is TRBV5-1, the J gene TRBJ2-7; no definite D call. V dropped 4 bases and J dropped 7 bases, with 12 bases sitting between them. The germline V gene encodes CDR1 SGHRS and CDR2 YFSETQ. The length of the CDR3 is 12 residues. The CDR3 protein is CASSAEQREQYF. The CDR3 nucleotides are TGCGCCAGCAGCGCGGAGCAGAGGGAGCAGTACTTC.

This clone was observed a handful of times. The chain has TRBV5-5 and TRBJ1-5; the match to TRBD1 covers 10 bases. V shed 1 base, J shed 7 bases, and the junction held 11 bases outside the gene matches. Germline V gene lookup returns CDR1 SGHKS and CDR2 YYEKEE (reference sequence). This CDR3 comprises 17 residues. CDR3 bases: TGTGCCAGCAGCTTGACTCCGGGACAGGGGTTTAGGCAGCCCCAGCATTTT. It specifies CASSLTPGQGFRQPQHF.

The V call is TRBV28, the J call TRBJ1-4, with TRBD1 matching 8 bases. V was pared by 2 bases and J by 6 bases, with 2 bases of the junction left unmatched. Per germline, CDR1 MDHEN and CDR2 SYDVKM. The CDR3 covers 14 residues. The CDR3 sequence is CASSLTGGDEKLFF. CDR3 nucleotides: TGTGCCAGCAGTTTAACAGGGGGGGATGAAAAACTGTTTTTT.

This clone was seen a few times. The V call is TRBV18, the J call TRBJ2-7; 8 positions agree with TRBD1. The germline V gene has CDR1 KGHSH and CDR2 LQKENI. This CDR3 has 14 residues. The junction had 5 bases not matched to a gene; V was cut back by 5 bases and J by 2 bases. Here the CDR3 reads CASSMSRGPYEQYF. CDR3 nucleotides: TGTGCCAGCTCAATGAGCAGGGGGCCCTACGAGCAGTACTTC.

This sequence joins TRBV6-5 and TRBJ1-2, with 7 bases identical to TRBD1. Trimming took 2 bases from V and 7 from J; bases not matched to a gene: 7. Germline loops: CDR1 MNHEY, CDR2 SVGAGI. The CDR3 extends over 14 amino acids. The CDR3 region is CASSYLRQGPGYTF. CDR3 bases: TGTGCCAGCAGTTACCTAAGACAGGGCCCTGGCTACACCTTC.

The V gene is TRBV29-1, the J gene TRBJ1-2; D not certain. V lost 0 bases to trimming and J lost 8 bases, with 4 bases between them. The germline V gene encodes CDR1 SQVTM and CDR2 ANQGSEA. The CDR3 is made up of 10 amino acids. The CDR3 coding sequence is TGCAGCGTTGAAGATGCGGGCTACACCTTC. Protein product: CSVEDAGYTF.

The V and J genes are TRBV6-6 and TRBJ1-3; D perhaps matches TRBD1 (5 bases). The CDR3 totals 15 residues. Trimming cost V 3 bases and J 1 base, with 10 bases left between them. The germline CDR1 and CDR2 sequences are MNHNY and SVGAGI (reference sequence). The CDR3 here is CASSYLPGSGNTIYF. The CDR3 DNA is TGTGCCAGCAGTTATCTGCCAGGGTCTGGAAACACCATATATTTT.

This clone has just one count. J is TRBJ2-7 and V is TRBV28; 8 bases fit TRBD1. The CDR3 consists of 15 residues. The V gene's germline CDR1 is MDHEN and CDR2 SYDVKM. The V segment lost 6 bases and the J segment 0 bases; nucleotides outside the gene matches: 7. CDR3 residues: CASSRDRPSSYEQYF. The CDR3 DNA reads TGTGCCAGCAGCAGGGACAGGCCTAGCTCCTACGAGCAGTACTTC.

The J gene is TRBJ1-2, the V gene TRBV12-3 or TRBV12-4, with no clear D. V lost 9 bases and J 6 bases, leaving 11 bases between the germline ends. The CDR3 loop spans 11 amino acids. The CDR3 here is CASGGNDGYTF. For the CDR3, the DNA is TGTGCCAGTGGAGGAAATGATGGCTACACCTTC.

This clone was seen a handful of times. The chain combines TRBV5-4 with TRBJ1-4; the D gene is possibly TRBD1 (6 bases). The CDR3 has 14 amino acids. The V and J ends lost 1 base and 2 bases respectively, with 6 bases between them. Germline V gives CDR1 SGHNT, CDR2 YYREEE (reference sequence). The CDR3 reads CASSLRGTNEKLFF. The CDR3 bases are TGTGCCAGCAGCTTGAGGGGGACTAATGAAAAACTGTTTTTT.

The chain joins TRBV7-2 to TRBJ1-1; TRBD1 matches at 9 bases. Germline V gene lookup returns CDR1 SGHTA and CDR2 FQGNSA. V gave up 5 bases and J gave up 5 bases; unmatched junction bases: 6. The CDR3 runs 14 residues. CDR3 region: CASSLRQGGTEAFF. DNA for the CDR3: TGTGCCAGCAGCCTGAGACAGGGGGGGACTGAAGCTTTCTTT.

This clone was found a few times. The CDR3 nucleotides read TGTGCCACCAGCAGAGATCGACTAGCGCGAACCGGGGAGCTGTTTTTT. Amino acid sequence: CATSRDRLARTGELFF. The chain couples TRBV15 to TRBJ2-2, with 8 nucleotides matching TRBD2. Trimming at V came to 0 bases and at J to 5 bases, leaving 5 bases not matched to a gene. The CDR3 consists of 16 residues. Germline CDR1 LNHNV, CDR2 YYDKDF (reference sequence). Based on the CDR3 plus reference TRBV15 and TRBJ2-2, the full variable domain is DAMVIQNPRYQVTQFGKPVTLSCSQTLNHNVMYWYQQKSSQAPKLLFHYYDKDFNNEADTPDNFQSRRPNTSFCFLDIRSPGLGDTAMYLCATSRDRLARTGELFFGEGSRLTVL.

This sequence joins TRBV19 and TRBJ2-7, with 7 bases that match TRBD1. Germline CDR1 and CDR2: LNHDA and SQIVND (reference sequence). CDR3 size: 14 residues. V was clipped by 4 bases and J by 3 bases; unmatched bases: 6. This CDR3 reads CASSNVGGNYEQYF. The CDR3 nucleotides read TGTGCCAGTAGTAATGTAGGGGGCAACTACGAGCAGTACTTC.

The chain carries TRBV28 and TRBJ1-2; D remains ambiguous. CDR3 length equals 12 residues. Trimming shortened V by 3 bases and J by 7 bases, and 9 bases separated the two germline ends. CDR1 is MDHEN, CDR2 SYDVKM, per germline. In nucleotides, the CDR3 is TGTGCCAGCAGTTTGAGGGTGGCTGGCTACACCTTC. It translates to CASSLRVAGYTF.

V and J are TRBV4-1 and TRBJ1-1; 7 bases map to TRBD1. Looked up from germline, CDR1 is MGHRA and CDR2 is YSYEKL. After removal of 6 bases from V and 7 bases from J, the junction contained 11 bases not matched to a gene. The CDR3 has 14 residues. This CDR3 is CASSREEGADEAFF. CDR3 nucleotide sequence: TGCGCCAGCAGTAGAGAGGAGGGGGCCGATGAAGCTTTCTTT.

V and J are TRBV5-4 and TRBJ1-2, with TRBD1 matching 8 bases. Germline V CDR1 and CDR2: SGHNT, YYREEE (reference sequence). The CDR3 is 15 residues long. Losses at the gene ends were 3 bases for V and 2 bases for J; bases not matched to a gene: 6. The CDR3 loop reads CASSSPGQENYGYTF. CDR3 in DNA: TGTGCCAGCAGCTCCCCGGGACAGGAAAACTATGGCTACACCTTC.

The chain couples TRBV7-3 to TRBJ1-3; 9 nucleotides agree with TRBD1. Per germline, CDR1 SGHTA and CDR2 FQGTGA. The CDR3 totals 17 residues. The J segment lost 0 bases and the V segment lost 2 bases, leaving 5 bases of the junction unmatched. CDR3 sequence: CASSLRDRVTSGNTIYF. The CDR3 nucleotides are TGTGCCAGCAGCTTACGGGACAGGGTTACCTCTGGAAACACCATATATTTT.

The V and J genes are TRBV28 and TRBJ1-1; TRBD1 matches at 8 bases. Germline V gene data show CDR1 as MDHEN and CDR2 as SYDVKM. V was clipped by 7 bases and J by 8 bases; unmatched bases: 9. The CDR3 loop spans 13 amino acids. CDR3 residues: CASTLRDRREAFF. The CDR3 DNA reads TGTGCCAGCACCCTCCGGGACAGGAGAGAAGCTTTCTTT.

V is TRBV5-4 and J is TRBJ2-3; 7 nucleotides align to TRBD2. The germline V gene encodes CDR1 SGHNT and CDR2 YYREEE (reference sequence). This CDR3 comprises 15 residues. V dropped 4 bases and J dropped 2; count of bases not matched to a gene: 7. Here the CDR3 reads CASSPWGGNTDTQYF. The DNA for the CDR3 is TGTGCCAGCAGCCCATGGGGGGGGAACACAGATACGCAGTATTTT.

The chain has TRBV3-1 (or the pseudogene TRBV3-2) and TRBJ1-1; a possible D gene is TRBD1 (5 bases). V was shortened by 0 bases and J by 0 bases, with 8 bases between the two germline ends. The germline CDR1 and CDR2 sequences are LGHDT and YNNKEL (reference sequence). The CDR3 loop spans 15 amino acids. CDR3 coding DNA: TGTGCCAGCAGCCAAGAGGGGCGGATGAACACTGAAGCTTTCTTT. Translating gives CASSQEGRMNTEAFF.

The rearrangement joins TRBV25-1 to TRBJ1-2; D possibly corresponds to TRBD1 (6 bases). Trimming left V 8 bases short and J 7 bases short, with 14 bases between. Germline-derived CDR1 and CDR2 are MGHDK and SYGVNS. The CDR3 sequence is 12 residues long. The CDR3 sequence: CASLNREAGYTF. The CDR3 nucleotides read TGTGCCAGCCTTAACAGGGAAGCTGGCTACACCTTC.